The sample holds a few counts of the clone carrying this T cell receptor beta chain. As processed by the authors: Counts of nucleated cells, estimated from reference gene primer amplification, were obtained. Clones were sequenced by immunoSEQ multiplex PCR, and TCRdb holds only the in-frame ones, with some missing. That table supplies the V and J calls and clone size; D and trimming were determined from the DNA. Of 180,000 or so clones listed, 86% were seen once; the top ten hold 9.5% to 13%. This specimen comes from a study of blood T cell repertoires in COVID-19. Study as a whole: Sites in the United States, Italy and Spain provided acute and convalescent COVID-19 samples. T cells, B-cell-depleted T cells, or PBMCs supplied cDNA or gDNA.

Seattle cases were enrolled at active infection and followed longitudinally. This TCR was sampled from a woman aged 55-75 years with COVID-19, enrolled during active disease. Sequenced material: peripheral blood.

CDR3 DNA sequence: TGTGCTAGTGGTTTGGTACGGGACGGGAGGGCCCGGGCAGATACGCAGTATTTT. This encodes CASGLVRDGRARADTQYF. The rearrangement uses TRBV12-5 and TRBJ2-3; 8 nucleotides match TRBD2. The germline CDR1 and CDR2 sequences are LGHNT and FRNRAP. V trimming: 0 bases; J trimming: 4 bases; junction bases outside the gene matches: 12. CDR3 size: 18 residues.